A selection of T cell receptor beta chains follows, all from one sample in a study of blood T cell repertoires in COVID-19. The data were produced by immunoSEQ multiplex PCR, yet TCRdb's version contains in-frame clones alone and is incomplete. The sample lists under 300,000 clones; roughly nine tenths were seen once. The sample was PBMCs or T cells enriched from blood (not recorded which). These receptors were collected from a human donor in a cohort exposed to, infected with or recovered from COVID-19 (not recorded which). The donor label of this sample is uncertain. The CDR3 runs from the conserved cysteine through the conserved F or W. The D gene is left open where the match is weak. Clone size is stated in some rows and not others, as once, few, many or a class when expanded.

>.|TRBJ2-7|14|.|TRBV5-4
CASSLRQYTYEQYF
TGTGCCAGCAGCTTGCGTCAGTATACCTACGAGCAGTACTTC
>.|TRBJ1-1|13|.|TRBV25-1
CASSLHRGTEAFF
TGTGCCAGCAGTCTACACCGGGGCACTGAAGCTTTCTTT
>.|TRBJ2-3|16|.|TRBV11-3
CASSFGRRESTDTQYF
TGTGCCAGCAGCTTCGGTCGTCGGGAAAGCACAGATACGCAGTATTTT
>.|TRBJ2-1|12|TRBD1|TRBV10-3
CASGQGGNEQFF
TGTGCCTCGGGACAGGGGGGCAATGAGCAGTTCTTC
>.|TRBJ1-2|14|.|TRBV6-1
CASSEADGARGYTF
TGTGCCAGCAGTGAAGCGGATGGGGCGCGGGGCTACACCTTC
>.|TRBJ1-4|17|TRBD1|TRBV14
CASSQATTGGLDEKLFF
TGTGCCAGCAGCCAAGCGACAACAGGGGGCTTAGATGAAAAACTGTTTTTT
>.|TRBJ2-7|15|.|TRBV6-5
CASSYSRAGGYEQYF
TGTGCCAGCAGTTACTCGAGGGCCGGGGGATACGAGCAGTACTTC
>.|TRBJ2-6|15|TRBD2|TRBV10-3
CASTTSLYGANVLTF
TGTGCCTCAACGACTAGCCTTTATGGGGCCAACGTCCTGACTTTC
>.|TRBJ2-7|17|TRBD1|TRBV7-2
CASSKNPTGTGEGEQYF
TGTGCCAGCAGCAAAAACCCCACCGGGACAGGGGAAGGCGAGCAGTACTTC
>.|TRBJ2-5|16|TRBD2|TRBV4-3
CASSQVHLAGQETQYF
TGCGCCAGCAGCCAAGTACATCTAGCGGGCCAAGAGACCCAGTACTTC
>.|TRBJ2-2|16|.|TRBV5-1
CASSLVQGGNTGELFF
TGCGCCAGCAGCTTGGTCCAGGGGGGTAACACCGGGGAGCTGTTTTTT
>.|TRBJ2-7|15|TRBD1|TRBV20-1
CSASGDRGLTYEQYF
TGCAGTGCTAGTGGCGACAGGGGACTTACCTACGAGCAGTACTTC
>.|TRBJ2-3|15|.|TRBV5-1
CASSNRTDSTDTQYF
TGCGCCAGCAGCAATAGGACAGACTCCACAGATACGCAGTATTTT
>.|TRBJ1-1|18|.|TRBV10-3
CAISESDPRPLGDTEAFF
TGTGCCATCAGTGAGTCGGACCCGCGCCCTTTAGGGGACACTGAAGCTTTCTTT
>.|TRBJ2-7|16|TRBD1|TRBV27
CASSDGPGQRAYEQYF
TGTGCCAGCAGTGACGGACCGGGACAGAGAGCCTACGAGCAGTACTTC
>.|TRBJ1-4|13|.|TRBV24-1
CATSAGGGEKLFF
TGTGCCACCAGTGCCGGGGGAGGGGAAAAACTGTTTTTT
>few|TRBJ1-1|15|.|TRBV11-2
CASSQKGSLSTEAFF
TGTGCCAGCAGCCAGAAGGGGTCATTGAGCACTGAAGCTTTCTTT
>once|TRBJ1-2|15|.|TRBV3-1/TRBV3-2
CASSQGAGTAYGYTF
TGTGCCAGCAGCCAAGGTGCGGGAACGGCCTATGGCTACACCTTC
>.|TRBJ2-2|15|.|TRBV11-1
CASSLGIAPSGELFF
TGTGCCAGCAGCTTAGGAATAGCGCCCTCCGGGGAGCTGTTTTTT
>.|TRBJ2-5|13|.|TRBV5-1
CASSSITSKTQYF
TGCGCCAGCAGCTCAATTACTTCGAAGACCCAGTACTTC
>.|TRBJ1-2|14|TRBD1|TRBV19
CASTQTGTDYGYTF
TGTGCCAGTACCCAAACCGGGACAGATTATGGCTACACCTTC
>.|TRBJ1-2|15|TRBD1|TRBV4-3
CASSQRHGTGYGYTF
TGCGCCAGCAGCCAGAGGCACGGGACAGGTTATGGCTACACCTTC
>.|TRBJ1-2|16|.|TRBV3-1/TRBV3-2
CASSQLGEGVNYGYTF
TGTGCCAGCAGCCAATTGGGAGAGGGGGTTAACTATGGCTACACCTTC
>.|TRBJ1-1|12|TRBD1|TRBV19
CASSMDRGRAFF
TGTGCCAGTAGTATGGACAGGGGGAGAGCTTTCTTT
>once|TRBJ1-6|14|.|TRBV6-4
CASSPEEGPSPLHF
TGTGCCAGCAGCCCCGAGGAGGGACCTTCACCCCTCCACTTT
>.|TRBJ1-6|13|.|TRBV19
CASSMQLSSPLHF
TGTGCCAGTAGTATGCAGTTGTCCTCACCCCTCCACTTT
>.|TRBJ1-4|13|TRBD1|TRBV2
CASTTGGGEKLFF
TGTGCCAGCACAACAGGGGGCGGCGAAAAACTGTTTTTT
>.|TRBJ1-2|13|TRBD1|TRBV12-3/TRBV12-4
CASSGTANYGYTF
TGTGCCAGCAGCGGGACAGCTAACTATGGCTACACCTTC
>.|TRBJ2-5|15|TRBD1|TRBV7-2
CASGRDRGRVETQYF
TGTGCCAGCGGCCGGGACAGGGGGCGCGTAGAGACCCAGTACTTC
>.|TRBJ2-5|17|TRBD1|TRBV9
CASSDGQGTSWDQTQYF
TGTGCCAGCAGCGACGGACAGGGAACAAGTTGGGACCAGACCCAGTACTTC
>.|TRBJ1-1|14|.|TRBV20-1
CSASIDRVRTEAFF
TGCAGTGCTAGTATTGATCGGGTGAGAACTGAAGCTTTCTTT
>.|TRBJ1-1|16|.|TRBV20-1
CSASASQGQSNTEAFF
TGCAGTGCTAGTGCGTCGCAGGGGCAGTCGAACACTGAAGCTTTCTTT
>.|TRBJ2-5|13|.|TRBV13
CASSLGRGETQYF
TGTGCCAGCAGCTTAGGCAGGGGAGAGACCCAGTACTTC
>.|TRBJ2-4|16|.|TRBV7-9
CASSLGGRASKNIQYF
TGTGCCAGCAGCCTGGGAGGAAGGGCGTCCAAAAACATTCAGTACTTC
>.|TRBJ2-3|15|TRBD2|TRBV20-1
CSASLFSGGPDTQYF
TGCAGTGCTAGTTTATTTAGCGGGGGCCCAGATACGCAGTATTTT
>.|TRBJ2-5|15|TRBD2|TRBV2
CASRRLAGAQETQYF
TGTGCCAGCAGGAGACTAGCGGGGGCCCAAGAGACCCAGTACTTC
>.|TRBJ2-3|16|.|TRBV5-1
CASSPEGRTFTDTQYF
TGCGCCAGCAGCCCCGAAGGACGGACATTCACAGATACGCAGTATTTT
>once|TRBJ2-7|14|TRBD1|TRBV7-9
CASSPGQSSYEQYF
TGTGCCAGCAGCCCGGGACAGAGCTCCTACGAGCAGTACTTC
>.|TRBJ1-1|14|.|TRBV7-9
CASSFSDMNTEAFF
TGTGCCAGCAGCTTTTCAGACATGAACACTGAAGCTTTCTTT
>.|TRBJ2-3|12|TRBD2|TRBV28
CASSGSGGTQYF
TGTGCCAGCAGTGGTAGCGGGGGGACGCAGTATTTT
>.|TRBJ1-2|13|TRBD1|TRBV27
CASRLTGLSGYTF
TGTGCCAGCAGGTTGACAGGGTTAAGCGGCTACACCTTC
>.|TRBJ1-6|15|.|TRBV3-1/TRBV3-2
CASRENTGWDSPLHF
TGTGCCAGCAGGGAAAATACAGGGTGGGATTCACCCCTCCACTTT